This T cell receptor (beta chain) derives from a study of memory CD4+ T cells and cytomegalovirus serostatus. Study background: This sample comes from healthy Belgian adults, roughly 9 CMV seropositive, under 25 seronegative. Study outcomes and limitations: CMV serostatus prediction reached median AUC approximately 0.96, or 0.89 with US-trained model.

Single viable CD3+CD4+CD8-CD45RO+ cells were sorted as the memory CD4+ T cells. Points on this clone: The antigen is undetermined.

This CDR3 contains 18 residues. V lost 6 bases and J lost 2, with 25 bases in between. Looked up from germline, CDR1 is SNHLY and CDR2 is FYNNEI. Method: immunoSEQ multiplex PCR; TCRdb's copy keeps in-frame clones and lacks some. The data contain approximately 56,000 clones, over 80% of them seen just once; the ten biggest clones take up approximately 0.39%. The sequencing input was memory CD4+ T cells from blood. The sequence was obtained from an adult in good health and CMV-seronegative. The chain uses TRBV2 and TRBJ2-5, with D maybe TRBD1 (6 bases). CDR3 in DNA: TGTGCCAGCAGCGGTTGGAACAGGGAGTACTTCGGACAAGAGACCCAGTACTTC. Residues: CASSGWNREYFGQETQYF.